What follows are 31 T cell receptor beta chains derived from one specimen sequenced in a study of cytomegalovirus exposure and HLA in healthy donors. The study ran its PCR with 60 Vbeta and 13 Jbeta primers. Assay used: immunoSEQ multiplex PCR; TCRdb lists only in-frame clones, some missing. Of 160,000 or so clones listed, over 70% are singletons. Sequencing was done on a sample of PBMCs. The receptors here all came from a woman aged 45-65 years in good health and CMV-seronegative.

CDR3: CASSLTDGVYEQYF. DNA for the CDR3: TGTGCCAGCAGCTTAACCGACGGAGTCTACGAGCAGTACTTC. The J gene is TRBJ2-7, the V gene TRBV7-9; the D is unclear. CDR3 length: 14 amino acids. The V gene's germline CDR1 is SEHNR and CDR2 FQNEAQ (reference sequence). Trimming removed 2 bases at V and 3 bases at J, with 11 bases between.

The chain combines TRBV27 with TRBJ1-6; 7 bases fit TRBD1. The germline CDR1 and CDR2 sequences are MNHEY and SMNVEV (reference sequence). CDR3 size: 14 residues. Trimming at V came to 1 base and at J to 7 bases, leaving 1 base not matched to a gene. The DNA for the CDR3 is TGTGCCAGCAGTTTATGGGACAGAAATTCACCCCTCCACTTT. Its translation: CASSLWDRNSPLHF.

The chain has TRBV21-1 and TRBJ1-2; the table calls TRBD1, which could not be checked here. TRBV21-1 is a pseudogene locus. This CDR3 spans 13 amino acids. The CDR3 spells CASRNRGGYGYTF. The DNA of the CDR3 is TGTGCCAGCAGGAACAGGGGTGGCTATGGCTACACCTTC.

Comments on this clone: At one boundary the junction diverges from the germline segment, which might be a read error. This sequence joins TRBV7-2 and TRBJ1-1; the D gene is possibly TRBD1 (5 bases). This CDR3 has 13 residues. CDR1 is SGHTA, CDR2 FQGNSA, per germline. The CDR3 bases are TGTGCCATCAGCCCGCAGATGGGGGGTTTGGCTTTCTTT. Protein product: CAISPQMGGLAFF.

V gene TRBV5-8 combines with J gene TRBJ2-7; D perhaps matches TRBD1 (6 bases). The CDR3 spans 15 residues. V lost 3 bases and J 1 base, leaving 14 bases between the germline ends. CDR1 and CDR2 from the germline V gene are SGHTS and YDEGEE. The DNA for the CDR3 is TGTGCCAGCAGCTGGAGAGACAGGAGATCCTACGAGCAGTACTTC. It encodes CASSWRDRRSYEQYF.

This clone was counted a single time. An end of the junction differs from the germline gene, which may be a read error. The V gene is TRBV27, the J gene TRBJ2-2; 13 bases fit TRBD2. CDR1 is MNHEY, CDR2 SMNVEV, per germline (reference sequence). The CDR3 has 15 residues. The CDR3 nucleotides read TGTGCCAGCAGGGGACTAGCGGGAAACACCGGGGGGCTGTTTTTT. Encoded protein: CASRGLAGNTGGLFF.

Here the CDR3 reads CASSFRREAFF. CDR3 nucleotides: TGTGCCAGCAGCTTTCGGAGGGAAGCTTTCTTT. V is TRBV5-6 and J is TRBJ1-1; D uncertain. The CDR3 runs 11 residues. Germline V gives CDR1 SGHDT, CDR2 YYEEEE. V lost 2 bases to trimming and J lost 8 bases, with 7 bases between them.

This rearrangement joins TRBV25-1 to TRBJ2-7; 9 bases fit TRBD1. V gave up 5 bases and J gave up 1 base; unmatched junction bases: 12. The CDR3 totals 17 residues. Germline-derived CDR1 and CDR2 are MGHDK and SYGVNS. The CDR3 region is CASSSITRTGVSYEQYF. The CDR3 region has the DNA TGTGCCAGCAGTTCAATAACCAGGACAGGGGTATCCTACGAGCAGTACTTC.

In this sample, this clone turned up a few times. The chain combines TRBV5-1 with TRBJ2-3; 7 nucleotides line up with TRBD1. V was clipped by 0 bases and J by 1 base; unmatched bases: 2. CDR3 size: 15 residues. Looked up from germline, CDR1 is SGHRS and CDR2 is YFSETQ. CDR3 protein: CASSLDRGGTDTQYF. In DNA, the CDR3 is TGCGCCAGCAGCTTGGACAGGGGAGGCACAGATACGCAGTATTTT.

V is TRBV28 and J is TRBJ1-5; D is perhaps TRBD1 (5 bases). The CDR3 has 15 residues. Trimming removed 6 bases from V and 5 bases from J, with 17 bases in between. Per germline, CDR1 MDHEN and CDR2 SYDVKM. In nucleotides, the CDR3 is TGTGCCAGCAGAACTGCCTCGCAGGGTGATCAGCCCCAGCATTTT. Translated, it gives CASRTASQGDQPQHF.

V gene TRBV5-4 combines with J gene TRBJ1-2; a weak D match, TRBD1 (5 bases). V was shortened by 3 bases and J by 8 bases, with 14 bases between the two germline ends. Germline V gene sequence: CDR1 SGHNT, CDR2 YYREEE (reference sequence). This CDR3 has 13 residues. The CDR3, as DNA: TGTGCCAGCAGCTGGGCGGGGGTGCGGGGCTACACCTTC. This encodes CASSWAGVRGYTF.

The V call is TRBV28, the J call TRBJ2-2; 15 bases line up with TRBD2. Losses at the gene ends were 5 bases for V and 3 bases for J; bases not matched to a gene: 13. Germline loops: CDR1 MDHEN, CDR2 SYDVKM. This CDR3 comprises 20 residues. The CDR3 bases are TGTGCCAGCAGTACGACGAGGGGACTAGCGGGAGGTTGGTACACCGGGGAGCTGTTTTTT. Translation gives CASSTTRGLAGGWYTGELFF. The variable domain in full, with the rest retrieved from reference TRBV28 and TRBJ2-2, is DVKVTQSSRYLVKRTGEKVFLECVQDMDHENMFWYRQDPGLGLRLIYFSYDVKMKEKGDIPEGYSVSREKKERFSLILESASTNQTSMYLCASSTTRGLAGGWYTGELFFGEGSRLTVL.

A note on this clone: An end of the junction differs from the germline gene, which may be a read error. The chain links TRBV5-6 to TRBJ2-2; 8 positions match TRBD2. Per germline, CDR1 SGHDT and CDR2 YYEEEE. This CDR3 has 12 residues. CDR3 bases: TGTGCCAGCAGCTTGGTGGCGGGGGGGCTGTTTTTT. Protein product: CASSLVAGGLFF.

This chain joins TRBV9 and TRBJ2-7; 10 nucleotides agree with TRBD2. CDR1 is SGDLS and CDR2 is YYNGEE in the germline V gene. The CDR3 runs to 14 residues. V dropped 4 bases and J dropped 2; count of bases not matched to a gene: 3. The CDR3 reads CASSQGTSAYEQYF. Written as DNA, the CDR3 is TGTGCCAGCAGCCAGGGGACTAGCGCCTACGAGCAGTACTTC.

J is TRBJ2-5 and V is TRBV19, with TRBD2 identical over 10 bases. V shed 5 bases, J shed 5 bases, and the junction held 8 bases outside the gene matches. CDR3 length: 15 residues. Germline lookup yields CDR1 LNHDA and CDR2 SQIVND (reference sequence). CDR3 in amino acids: CASSSSGTSEETQYF. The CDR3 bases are TGTGCCAGTAGTTCCTCCGGGACTAGCGAGGAGACCCAGTACTTC.

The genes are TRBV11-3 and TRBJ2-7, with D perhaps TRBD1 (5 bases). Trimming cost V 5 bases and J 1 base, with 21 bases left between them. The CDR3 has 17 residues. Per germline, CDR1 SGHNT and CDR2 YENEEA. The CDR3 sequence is CASSQPERTLSSYEQYF. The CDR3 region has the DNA TGTGCCAGCAGCCAACCTGAAAGGACACTCAGTTCCTACGAGCAGTACTTC.

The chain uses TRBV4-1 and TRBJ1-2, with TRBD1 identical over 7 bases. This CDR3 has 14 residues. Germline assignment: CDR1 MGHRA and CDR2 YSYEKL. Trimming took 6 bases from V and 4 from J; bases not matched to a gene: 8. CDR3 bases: TGCGCCAGCAGACGACAGGGTAGCGCCTATGGCTACACCTTC. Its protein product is CASRRQGSAYGYTF.

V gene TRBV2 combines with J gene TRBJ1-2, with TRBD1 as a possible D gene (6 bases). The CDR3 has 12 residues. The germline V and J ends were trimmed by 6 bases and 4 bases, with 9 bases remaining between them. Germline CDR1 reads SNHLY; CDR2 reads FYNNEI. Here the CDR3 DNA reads TGTGCCAGCAGCGGGACACTCTATGGCTACACCTTC. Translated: CASSGTLYGYTF.

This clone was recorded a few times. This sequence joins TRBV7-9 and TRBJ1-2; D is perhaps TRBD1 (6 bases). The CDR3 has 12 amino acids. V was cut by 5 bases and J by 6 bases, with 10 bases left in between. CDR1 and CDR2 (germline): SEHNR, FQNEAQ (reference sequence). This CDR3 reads CASSPGVDGYTF. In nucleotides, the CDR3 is TGTGCCAGCAGCCCAGGGGTCGATGGCTACACCTTC.

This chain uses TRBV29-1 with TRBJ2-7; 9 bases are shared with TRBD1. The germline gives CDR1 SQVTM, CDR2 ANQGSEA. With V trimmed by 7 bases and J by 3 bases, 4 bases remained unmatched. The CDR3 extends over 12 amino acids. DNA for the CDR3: TGCAGCGCAACAGGGGGCCGCTACGAGCAGTACTTC. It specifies CSATGGRYEQYF.

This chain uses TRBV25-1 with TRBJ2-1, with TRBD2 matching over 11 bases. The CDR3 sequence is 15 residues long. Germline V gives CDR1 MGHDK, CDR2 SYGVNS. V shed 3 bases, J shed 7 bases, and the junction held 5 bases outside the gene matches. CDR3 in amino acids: CASSDLGLAANEQFF. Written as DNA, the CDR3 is TGTGCCAGCAGTGACCTGGGACTAGCGGCTAATGAGCAGTTCTTC.

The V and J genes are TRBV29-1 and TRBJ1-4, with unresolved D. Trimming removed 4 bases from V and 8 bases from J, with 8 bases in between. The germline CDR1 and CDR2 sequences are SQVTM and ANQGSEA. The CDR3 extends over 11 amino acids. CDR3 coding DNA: TGCAGCGTTGCCTCGAGGGAAAAACTGTTTTTT. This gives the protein CSVASREKLFF.

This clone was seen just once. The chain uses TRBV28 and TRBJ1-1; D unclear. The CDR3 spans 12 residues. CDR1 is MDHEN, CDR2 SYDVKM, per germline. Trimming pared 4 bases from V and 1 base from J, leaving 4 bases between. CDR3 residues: CASSYRNTEAFF. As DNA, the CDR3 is TGTGCCAGCAGTTACAGGAACACTGAAGCTTTCTTT.

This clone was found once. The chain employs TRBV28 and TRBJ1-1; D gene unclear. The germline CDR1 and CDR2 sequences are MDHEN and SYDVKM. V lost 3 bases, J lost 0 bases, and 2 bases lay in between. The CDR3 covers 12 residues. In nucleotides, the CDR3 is TGTGCCAGCAGTTTCATGAACACTGAAGCTTTCTTT. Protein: CASSFMNTEAFF. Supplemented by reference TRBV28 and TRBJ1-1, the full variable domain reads DVKVTQSSRYLVKRTGEKVFLECVQDMDHENMFWYRQDPGLGLRLIYFSYDVKMKEKGDIPEGYSVSREKKERFSLILESASTNQTSMYLCASSFMNTEAFFGQGTRLTVV.

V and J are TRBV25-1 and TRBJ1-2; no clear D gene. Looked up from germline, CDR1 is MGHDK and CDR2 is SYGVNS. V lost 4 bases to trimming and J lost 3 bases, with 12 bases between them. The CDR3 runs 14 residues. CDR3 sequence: CASSAAGGYYGYTF. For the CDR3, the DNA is TGTGCCAGCAGTGCAGCAGGTGGTTACTATGGCTACACCTTC.

In DNA, the CDR3 is TGCGCCAGCAGCAACGAACTAGCGGGGTCTGACGAGCAGTACTTC. It codes for CASSNELAGSDEQYF. This chain uses TRBV4-1 with TRBJ2-7; 10 nucleotides align to TRBD2. The CDR3 consists of 15 residues. Germline CDR1 MGHRA, CDR2 YSYEKL. Trimming took 5 bases from V and 5 from J; bases not matched to a gene: 9.

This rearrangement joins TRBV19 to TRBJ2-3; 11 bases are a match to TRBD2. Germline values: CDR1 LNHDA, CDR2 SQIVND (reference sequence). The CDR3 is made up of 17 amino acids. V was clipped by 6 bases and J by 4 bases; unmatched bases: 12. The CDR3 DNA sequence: TGTGCCAGTAGAGCCCCACTACTAGCGGGGGACCCAGATACGCAGTATTTT. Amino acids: CASRAPLLAGDPDTQYF.

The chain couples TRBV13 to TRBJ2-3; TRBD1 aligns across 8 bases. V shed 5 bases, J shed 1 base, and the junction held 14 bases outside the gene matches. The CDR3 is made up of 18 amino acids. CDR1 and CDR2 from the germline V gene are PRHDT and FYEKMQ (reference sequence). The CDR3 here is CASSPDWGAGQGTDTQYF. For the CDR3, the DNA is TGTGCCAGCAGCCCGGATTGGGGGGCGGGACAGGGCACAGATACGCAGTATTTT. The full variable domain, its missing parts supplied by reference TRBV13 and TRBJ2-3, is AAGVIQSPRHLIKEKRETATLKCYPIPRHDTVYWYQQGPGQDPQFLISFYEKMQSDKGSIPDRFSAQQFSDYHSELNMSSLELGDSALYFCASSPDWGAGQGTDTQYFGPGTRLTVL.

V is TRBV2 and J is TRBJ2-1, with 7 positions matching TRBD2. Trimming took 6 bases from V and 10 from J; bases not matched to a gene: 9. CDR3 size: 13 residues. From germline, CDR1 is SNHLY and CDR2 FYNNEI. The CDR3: CASRRGMGGEQFF. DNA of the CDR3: TGTGCCAGCAGACGGGGGATGGGGGGGGAGCAGTTCTTC.

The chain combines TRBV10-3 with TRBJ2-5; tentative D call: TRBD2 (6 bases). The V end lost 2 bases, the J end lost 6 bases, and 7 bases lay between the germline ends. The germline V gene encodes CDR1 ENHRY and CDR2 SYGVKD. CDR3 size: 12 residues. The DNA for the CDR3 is TGTGCCATCAGTGAGGCGGGACAGACCCAGTACTTC. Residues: CAISEAGQTQYF.

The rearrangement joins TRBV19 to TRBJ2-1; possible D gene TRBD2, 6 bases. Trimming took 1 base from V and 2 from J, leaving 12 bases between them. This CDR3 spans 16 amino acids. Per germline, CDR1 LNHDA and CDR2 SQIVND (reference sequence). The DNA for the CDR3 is TGTGCCAGTAGTATAGTCTCGGGGGACCCCTACAATGAGCAGTTCTTC. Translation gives CASSIVSGDPYNEQFF.